This T cell receptor (beta chain) emerged from a study of T cells after yellow fever vaccination. As for the study in general: SMART-Seq v4 Ultra Low Input served to prepare low-cell-number fractions. Study-level results: One caveat is that FACS-sorted repertoires could contain abundant clonotypes contaminating from the bulk population. Subsequent to the booster, the majority of primary-vaccination clones reappeared (roughly 96% CD4, 88% CD8).

Synthesis of TCR cDNA relied on 5'RACE template switching, which attached a universal primer site and UMIs. From the 5' RACE reads, TCRdb called clonotypes with MiXCR, one entry per CDR3 protein. Among hundreds of thousands of distinct CDR3 sequences, roughly an eighth were seen once, and the ten largest hold 15%. Trimming removed 6 bases from V and 3 bases from J, with 12 bases in between. CDR3 length: 15 residues. Germline V gene lookup returns CDR1 SNHLY and CDR2 FYNNEI. Comments on this clonotype: Its antigen is not known.

Sample: PBMCs, taken on the day of the yellow fever booster vaccination. The TCR sequence derives from a man aged 30-40 years who received the YFV17D yellow fever vaccine. The chain has TRBV2 and TRBJ2-6; D remains unclear. CDR3 sequence reads: CASRKGRNGANVLTF. CDR3 nucleotide sequence: TGTGCCAGCAGAAAAGGACGGAATGGGGCCAACGTCCTGACTTTC.